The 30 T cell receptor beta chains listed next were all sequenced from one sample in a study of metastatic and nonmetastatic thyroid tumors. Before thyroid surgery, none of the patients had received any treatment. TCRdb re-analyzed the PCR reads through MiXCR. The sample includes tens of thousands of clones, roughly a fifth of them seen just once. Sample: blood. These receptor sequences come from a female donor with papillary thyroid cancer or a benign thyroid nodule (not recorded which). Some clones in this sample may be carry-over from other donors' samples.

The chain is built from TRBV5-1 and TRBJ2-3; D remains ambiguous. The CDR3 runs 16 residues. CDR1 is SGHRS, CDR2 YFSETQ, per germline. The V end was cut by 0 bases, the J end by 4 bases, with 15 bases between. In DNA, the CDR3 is TGCGCCAGCAGCTTGGCAGCCCAATCGAGCCCAGATACGCAGTATTTT. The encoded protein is CASSLAAQSSPDTQYF.

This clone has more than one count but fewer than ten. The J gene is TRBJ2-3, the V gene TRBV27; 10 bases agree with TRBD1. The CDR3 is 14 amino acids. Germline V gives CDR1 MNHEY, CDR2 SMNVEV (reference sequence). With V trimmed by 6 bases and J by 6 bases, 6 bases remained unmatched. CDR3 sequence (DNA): TGTGCCAGCAGCATCGGGACAGGGGCCGATACGCAGTATTTT. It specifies CASSIGTGADTQYF.

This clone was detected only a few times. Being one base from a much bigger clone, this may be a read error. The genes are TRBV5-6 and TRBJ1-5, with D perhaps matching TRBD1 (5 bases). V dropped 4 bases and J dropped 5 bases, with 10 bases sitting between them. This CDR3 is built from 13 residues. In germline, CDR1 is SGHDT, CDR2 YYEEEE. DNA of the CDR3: TGTGCCAGCAGCGGGGCGGGCGATCAGCCCCAGCATTTT. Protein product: CASSGAGDQPQHF.

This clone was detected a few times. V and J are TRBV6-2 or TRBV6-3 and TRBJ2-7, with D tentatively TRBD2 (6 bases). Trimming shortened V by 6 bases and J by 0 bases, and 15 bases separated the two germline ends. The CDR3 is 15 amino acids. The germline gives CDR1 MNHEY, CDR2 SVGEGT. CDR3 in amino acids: CASRTRGWGSYEQYF. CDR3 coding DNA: TGTGCCAGCAGGACGCGGGGTTGGGGCTCCTACGAGCAGTACTTC.

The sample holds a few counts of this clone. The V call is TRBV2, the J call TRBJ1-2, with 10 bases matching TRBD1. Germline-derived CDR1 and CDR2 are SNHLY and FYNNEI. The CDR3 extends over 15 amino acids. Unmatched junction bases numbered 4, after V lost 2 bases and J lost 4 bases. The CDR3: CASSESGQGTYGYTF. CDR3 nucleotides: TGTGCCAGCAGTGAATCGGGACAGGGGACCTATGGCTACACCTTC.

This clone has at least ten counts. The CDR3: CASGLILDQFQKSYNEQFF. The CDR3 DNA is TGTGCCAGCGGACTTATTCTAGACCAATTCCAAAAATCCTACAATGAGCAGTTCTTC. The chain is built from TRBV28 and TRBJ2-1, with D possibly matching TRBD2 (5 bases). Trimming took off 8 bases at V and 1 base at J, with 27 bases between the two ends. The length of the CDR3 is 19 residues. Germline values: CDR1 MDHEN, CDR2 SYDVKM.

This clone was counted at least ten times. The CDR3 here is CASSLVGDRVHEQYF. The CDR3 region has the DNA TGTGCCAGCAGCTTGGTTGGGGACAGGGTCCACGAGCAGTACTTC. The chain combines TRBV5-4 with TRBJ2-7, with 9 nucleotides matching TRBD1. The CDR3 runs to 15 residues. V shed 0 bases and J 5 bases; nucleotides not matched to a gene: 6. Germline lookup yields CDR1 SGHNT and CDR2 YYREEE (reference sequence).

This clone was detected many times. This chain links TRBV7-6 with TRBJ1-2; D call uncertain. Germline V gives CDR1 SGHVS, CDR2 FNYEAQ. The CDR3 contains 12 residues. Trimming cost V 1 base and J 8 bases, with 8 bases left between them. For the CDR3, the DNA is TGTGCCAGCAGCTTAGGGCAGAGCGGCTACACCTTC. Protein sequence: CASSLGQSGYTF.

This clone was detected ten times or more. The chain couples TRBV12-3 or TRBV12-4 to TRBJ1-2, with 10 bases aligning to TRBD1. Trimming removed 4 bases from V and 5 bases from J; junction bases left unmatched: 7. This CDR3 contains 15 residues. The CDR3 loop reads CASSSRDRGEYGYTF. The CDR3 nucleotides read TGTGCCAGCAGTTCTCGGGACAGGGGAGAGTATGGCTACACCTTC.

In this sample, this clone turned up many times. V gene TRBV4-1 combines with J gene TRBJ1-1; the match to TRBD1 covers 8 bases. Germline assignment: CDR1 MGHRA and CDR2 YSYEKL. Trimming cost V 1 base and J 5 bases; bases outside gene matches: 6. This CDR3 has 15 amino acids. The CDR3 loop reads CASSQVTGEKTEAFF. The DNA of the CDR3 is TGCGCCAGCAGCCAAGTGACAGGGGAGAAAACTGAAGCTTTCTTT.

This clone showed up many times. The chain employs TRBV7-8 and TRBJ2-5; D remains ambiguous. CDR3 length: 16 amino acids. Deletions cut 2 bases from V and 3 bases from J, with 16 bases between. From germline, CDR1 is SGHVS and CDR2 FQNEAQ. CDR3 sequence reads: CASSLRVPPPEETQYF. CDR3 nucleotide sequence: TGTGCCAGCAGCTTAAGGGTCCCCCCCCCCGAAGAGACCCAGTACTTC.

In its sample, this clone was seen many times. CDR3 sequence (DNA): TGCGCCAGCAGCTTGGACGGGGGCCCCTACAATGAGCAGTTCTTC. Translation: CASSLDGGPYNEQFF. The chain recombines TRBV5-1 with TRBJ2-1; the D call may be TRBD1 or TRBD2 (6 bases each). V lost 0 bases and J lost 2, with 9 bases in between. Looked up from germline, CDR1 is SGHRS and CDR2 is YFSETQ. The length of the CDR3 is 15 residues. The whole variable domain, remainder taken from reference TRBV5-1 and TRBJ2-1, is KAGVTQTPRYLIKTRGQQVTLSCSPISGHRSVSWYQQTPGQGLQFLFEYFSETQRNKGNFPGRFSGRQFSNSRSEMNVSTLELGDSALYLCASSLDGGPYNEQFFGPGTRLTVL.

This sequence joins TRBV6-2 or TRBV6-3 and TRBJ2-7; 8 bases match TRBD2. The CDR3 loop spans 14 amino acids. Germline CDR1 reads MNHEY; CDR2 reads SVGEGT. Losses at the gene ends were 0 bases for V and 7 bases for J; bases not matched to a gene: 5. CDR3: CASSYSPSGREQYF. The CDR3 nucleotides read TGTGCCAGCAGTTACTCCCCCAGCGGGAGAGAGCAGTACTTC.

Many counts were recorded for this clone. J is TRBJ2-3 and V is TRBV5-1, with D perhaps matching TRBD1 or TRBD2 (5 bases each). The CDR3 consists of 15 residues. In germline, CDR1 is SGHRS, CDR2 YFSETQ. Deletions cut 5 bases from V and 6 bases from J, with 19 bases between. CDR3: CASRMGPQAGDTQYF. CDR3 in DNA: TGCGCCAGCAGGATGGGACCTCAGGCAGGGGATACGCAGTATTTT.

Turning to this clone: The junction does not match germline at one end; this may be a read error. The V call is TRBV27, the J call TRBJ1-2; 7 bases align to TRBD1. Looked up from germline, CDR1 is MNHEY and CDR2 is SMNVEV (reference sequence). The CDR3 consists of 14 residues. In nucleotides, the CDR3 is TGTGCCAGCAGGCGGGACAGAGCTAACTATGGAAACTCCTTC. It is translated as CASRRDRANYGNSF.

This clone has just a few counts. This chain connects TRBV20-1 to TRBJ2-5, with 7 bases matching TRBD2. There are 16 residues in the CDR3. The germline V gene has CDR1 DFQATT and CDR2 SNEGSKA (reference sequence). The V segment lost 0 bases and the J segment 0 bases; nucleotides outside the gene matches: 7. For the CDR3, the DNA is TGCAGTGCTAGAGAACAGGCGGGAGACCACCAAGAGACCCAGTACTTC. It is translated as CSAREQAGDHQETQYF.

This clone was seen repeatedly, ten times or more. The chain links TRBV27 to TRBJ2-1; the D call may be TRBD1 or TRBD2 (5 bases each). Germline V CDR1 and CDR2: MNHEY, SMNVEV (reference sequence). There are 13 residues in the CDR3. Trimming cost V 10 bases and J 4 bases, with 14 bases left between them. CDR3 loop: CATSGTAYNEQFF. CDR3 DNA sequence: TGTGCCACCTCCGGGACGGCTTACAATGAGCAGTTCTTC.

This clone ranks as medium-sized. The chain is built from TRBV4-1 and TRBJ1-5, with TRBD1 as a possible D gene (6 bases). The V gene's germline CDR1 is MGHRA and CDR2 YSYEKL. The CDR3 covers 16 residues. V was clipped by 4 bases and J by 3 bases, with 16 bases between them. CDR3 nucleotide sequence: TGCGCCAGCAGCCGGATTCGAGGGGGGAACAATCAGCCCCAGCATTTT. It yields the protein CASSRIRGGNNQPQHF.

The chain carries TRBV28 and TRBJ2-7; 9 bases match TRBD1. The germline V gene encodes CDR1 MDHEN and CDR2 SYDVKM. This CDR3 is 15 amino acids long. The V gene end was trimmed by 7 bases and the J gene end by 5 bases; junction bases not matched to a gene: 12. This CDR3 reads CASTSTGTGFNEQYF. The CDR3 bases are TGTGCCAGCACCTCAACCGGGACAGGGTTTAACGAGCAGTACTTC. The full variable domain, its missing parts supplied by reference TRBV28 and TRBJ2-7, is DVKVTQSSRYLVKRTGEKVFLECVQDMDHENMFWYRQDPGLGLRLIYFSYDVKMKEKGDIPEGYSVSREKKERFSLILESASTNQTSMYLCASTSTGTGFNEQYFGPGTRLTVT.

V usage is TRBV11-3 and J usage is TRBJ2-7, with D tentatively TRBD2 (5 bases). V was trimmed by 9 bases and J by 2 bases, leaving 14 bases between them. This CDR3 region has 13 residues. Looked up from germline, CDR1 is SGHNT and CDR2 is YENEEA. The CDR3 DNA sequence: TGTGCCAGTGGGAGCCAGACAACCTACGAGCAGTACTTC. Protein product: CASGSQTTYEQYF.

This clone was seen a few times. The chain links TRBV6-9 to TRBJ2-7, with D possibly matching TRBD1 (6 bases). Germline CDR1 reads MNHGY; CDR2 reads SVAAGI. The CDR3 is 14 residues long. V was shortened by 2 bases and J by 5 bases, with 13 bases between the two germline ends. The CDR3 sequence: CASSYLRDKDEQYF. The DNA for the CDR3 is TGTGCCAGCAGTTATCTCCGGGACAAAGACGAGCAGTACTTC.

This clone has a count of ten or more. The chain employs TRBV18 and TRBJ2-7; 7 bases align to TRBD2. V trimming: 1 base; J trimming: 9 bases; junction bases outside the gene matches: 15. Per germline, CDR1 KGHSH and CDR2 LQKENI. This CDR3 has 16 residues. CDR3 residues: CASSPQVASGRGVQYF. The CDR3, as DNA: TGTGCCAGCTCACCACAAGTCGCTAGCGGCAGAGGGGTGCAGTACTTC.

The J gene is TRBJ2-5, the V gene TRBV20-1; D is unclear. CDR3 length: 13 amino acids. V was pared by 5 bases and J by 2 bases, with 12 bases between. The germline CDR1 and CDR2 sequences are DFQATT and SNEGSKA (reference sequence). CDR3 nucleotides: TGCAGTGCTGCGGTCCCTGGACAAGAGACCCAGTACTTC. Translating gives CSAAVPGQETQYF.

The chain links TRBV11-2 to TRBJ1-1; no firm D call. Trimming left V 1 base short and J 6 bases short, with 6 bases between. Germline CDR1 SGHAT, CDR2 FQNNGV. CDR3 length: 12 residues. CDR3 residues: CASSLVGPEAFF. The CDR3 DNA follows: TGTGCCAGCAGCTTAGTAGGACCTGAAGCTTTCTTT.

This chain's CDR3 is CSAALAAGGSPLHF. The CDR3, as DNA: TGCAGTGCAGCACTGGCGGCGGGAGGGTCACCCCTCCACTTT. The rearrangement joins TRBV20-1 to TRBJ1-6; no clear D. Germline CDR1 is DFQATT and CDR2 is SNEGSKA (reference sequence). This CDR3 has 14 amino acids. V gave up 6 bases and J gave up 10 bases, with 19 bases separating them.

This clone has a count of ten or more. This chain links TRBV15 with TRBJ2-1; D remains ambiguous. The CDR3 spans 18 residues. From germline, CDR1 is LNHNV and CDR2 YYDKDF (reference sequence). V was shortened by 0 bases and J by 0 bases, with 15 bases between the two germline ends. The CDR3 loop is CATSREMGGSSSYNEQFF. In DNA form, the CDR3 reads TGTGCCACCAGCAGAGAGATGGGCGGATCCAGCTCCTACAATGAGCAGTTCTTC. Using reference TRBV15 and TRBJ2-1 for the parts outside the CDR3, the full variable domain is DAMVIQNPRYQVTQFGKPVTLSCSQTLNHNVMYWYQQKSSQAPKLLFHYYDKDFNNEADTPDNFQSRRPNTSFCFLDIRSPGLGDTAMYLCATSREMGGSSSYNEQFFGPGTRLTVL.

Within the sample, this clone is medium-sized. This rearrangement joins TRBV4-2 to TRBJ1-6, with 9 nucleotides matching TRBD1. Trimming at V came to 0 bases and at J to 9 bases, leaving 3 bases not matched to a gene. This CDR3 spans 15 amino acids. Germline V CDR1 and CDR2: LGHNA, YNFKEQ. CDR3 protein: CASSQEWTGVSPLHF. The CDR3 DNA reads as TGTGCCAGCAGCCAAGAGTGGACAGGGGTTTCACCCCTCCACTTT.

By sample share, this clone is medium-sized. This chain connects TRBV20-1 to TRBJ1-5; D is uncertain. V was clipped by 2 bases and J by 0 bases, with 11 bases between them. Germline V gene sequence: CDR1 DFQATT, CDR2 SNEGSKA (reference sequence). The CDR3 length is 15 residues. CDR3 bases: TGCAGTGCTAGAAGGGCGGAAGATAGCAATCAGCCCCAGCATTTT. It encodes CSARRAEDSNQPQHF.

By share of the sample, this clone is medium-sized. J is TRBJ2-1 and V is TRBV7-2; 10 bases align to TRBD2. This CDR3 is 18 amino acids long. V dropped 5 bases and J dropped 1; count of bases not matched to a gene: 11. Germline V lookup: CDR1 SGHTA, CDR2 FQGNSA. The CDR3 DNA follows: TGTGCCAGCAGCCTCGGTGGTCTAGCGGGAGATTCCTACAATGAGCAGTTCTTC. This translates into CASSLGGLAGDSYNEQFF.

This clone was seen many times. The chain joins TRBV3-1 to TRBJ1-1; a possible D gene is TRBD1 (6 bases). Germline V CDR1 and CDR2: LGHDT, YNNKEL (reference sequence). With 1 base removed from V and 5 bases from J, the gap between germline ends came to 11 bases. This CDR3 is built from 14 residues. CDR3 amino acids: CASSQVQGRTEAFF. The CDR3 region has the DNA TGTGCCAGCAGCCAAGTGCAGGGGAGGACTGAAGCTTTCTTT.